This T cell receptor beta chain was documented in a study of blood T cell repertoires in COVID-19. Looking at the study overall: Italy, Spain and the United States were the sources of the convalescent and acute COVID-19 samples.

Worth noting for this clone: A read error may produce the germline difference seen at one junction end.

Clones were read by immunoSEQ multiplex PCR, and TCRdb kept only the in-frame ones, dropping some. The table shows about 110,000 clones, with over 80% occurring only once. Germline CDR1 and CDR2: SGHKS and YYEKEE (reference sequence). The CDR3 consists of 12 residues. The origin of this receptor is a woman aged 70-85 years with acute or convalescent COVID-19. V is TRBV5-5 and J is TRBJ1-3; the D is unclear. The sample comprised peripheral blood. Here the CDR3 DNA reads TGTGCCAGCAAGGAGGGAGGAAGCACCATATATTTT. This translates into CASKEGGSTIYF.